This section outlines one TCR beta chain sequence together with its context. CDR1 is SNHLY and CDR2 is FYNNEI in the germline V gene. This CDR3 is built from 16 residues. Trimming at V came to 0 bases and at J to 10 bases, leaving 12 bases not matched to a gene. The data were obtained in a study of blood T cell repertoires in COVID-19. Across the whole study: Both acute and convalescent COVID-19 samples were obtained from the United States, Italy and Spain.

Clones were read by immunoSEQ multiplex PCR, and TCRdb kept only the in-frame ones, dropping some. The sample includes hundreds of thousands of clones, 80% to 90% seen only once; the top ten take over 4%. V and J are TRBV2 and TRBJ1-1, with TRBD1 matching 9 bases. The specimen sequenced was peripheral blood. The receptor comes from a woman aged 30 to 39 with acute or convalescent COVID-19. CDR3 residues: CASSEALTIETGGAFF. Written as DNA, the CDR3 is TGTGCCAGCAGTGAAGCGCTTACAATTGAGACAGGGGGAGCTTTCTTT.